The 16 T cell receptor beta chains listed next were all sequenced from one sample in a study of blood T cell repertoires in COVID-19. Clones were read by immunoSEQ multiplex PCR, and TCRdb kept only the in-frame ones, dropping some. This sample has hundreds of thousands of clones, with under 95% found just once. Specimen: PBMCs or T cells enriched from blood (not recorded which). The receptors stem from a man in his sixties who had recovered from COVID-19.

The rearrangement links TRBV16 to TRBJ1-5; 8 bases align to TRBD1. Germline V gene lookup returns CDR1 KGHSY and CDR2 FQNENV. The CDR3 has 15 residues. V was clipped by 6 bases and J by 0 bases; unmatched bases: 4. In DNA, the CDR3 is TGTGCCAGCAGACCGACAGGGGTTAGCAATCAGCCCCAGCATTTT. This sequence encodes CASRPTGVSNQPQHF.

The table lists this clone with a few counts. The chain couples TRBV25-1 to TRBJ2-1; 10 bases agree with TRBD1. This CDR3 has 15 amino acids. J gave up 6 bases and V 5 bases, and 7 bases lay outside the gene matches. CDR1 and CDR2 from the germline V gene are MGHDK and SYGVNS. The DNA for the CDR3 is TGTGCCAGCAGTAAGCCTGGGACAGGGGTCAATGAGCAGTTCTTC. Translation gives CASSKPGTGVNEQFF.

This rearrangement joins TRBV7-2 to TRBJ1-5, with TRBD1 identical over 9 bases. Germline-derived CDR1 and CDR2 are SGHTA and FQGNSA. CDR3 size: 15 residues. Losses at the gene ends were 1 base for V and 6 bases for J; bases not matched to a gene: 4. The CDR3 here is CASSLGGTGLQPQHF. Here the CDR3 DNA reads TGTGCCAGCAGCTTAGGCGGGACAGGGCTTCAGCCCCAGCATTTT. The variable domain in full, completed from reference TRBV7-2 and TRBJ1-5, reads GAGVSQSPSNKVTEKGKDVELRCDPISGHTALYWYRQSLGQGLEFLIYFQGNSAPDKSGLPSDRFSAERTGGSVSTLTIQRTQQEDSAVYLCASSLGGTGLQPQHFGDGTRLSIL.

The V call is TRBV9, the J call TRBJ1-2; D not resolved. Per the germline V gene, CDR1 is SGDLS and CDR2 is YYNGEE. The CDR3 runs 14 residues. Trimming cost V 0 bases and J 4 bases, with 10 bases left between them. CDR3 amino acids: CASSVAQGSYGYTF. DNA of the CDR3: TGTGCCAGCAGCGTAGCACAAGGGAGCTATGGCTACACCTTC. The full variable domain, rest sourced from reference TRBV9 and TRBJ1-2, is DSGVTQTPKHLITATGQRVTLRCSPRSGDLSVYWYQQSLDQGLQFLIQYYNGEERAKGNILERFSAQQFPDLHSELNLSSLELGDSALYFCASSVAQGSYGYTFGSGTRLTVV.

The CDR3 nucleotides read TGTGCCAGCTCTAGGACAGATGGGATCACAGATACGCAGTATTTT. Residues: CASSRTDGITDTQYF. This chain joins TRBV18 and TRBJ2-3, with a tentative D call TRBD1 (6 bases). CDR3 length equals 15 residues. Trimming shortened V by 6 bases and J by 2 bases, and 15 bases separated the two germline ends. CDR1 and CDR2 from the germline V gene are KGHSH and LQKENI.

The V and J genes are TRBV10-3 and TRBJ2-7, with 9 bases that match TRBD1. With 5 bases clipped from V and 5 bases from J, the junction kept 10 bases outside the gene matches. Per germline, CDR1 ENHRY and CDR2 SYGVKD. The CDR3 is 15 residues long. The CDR3 region has the DNA TGTGCCATCAGTCTAGGGGACAGGGTCTCGAACGAGCAGTACTTC. Translated, it gives CAISLGDRVSNEQYF.

This clone appeared a single time. The rearrangement links TRBV23-1 to TRBJ2-5; TRBD1 aligns across 10 bases. TRBV23-1 qualifies as an ORF whose function is uncertain. The CDR3 has 14 residues. The V and J ends lost 8 bases and 6 bases, in that order; junction bases with no gene match: 9. This CDR3 is CASGTDRGRKTQYF. CDR3 nucleotide sequence: TGCGCCAGCGGAACAGACAGGGGGCGAAAGACCCAGTACTTC.

In this sample, this clone turned up once. V and J are TRBV4-1 and TRBJ1-3; D gene uncertain. The germline V and J ends were trimmed by 1 base and 2 bases, with 18 bases remaining between them. Germline V gene data show CDR1 as MGHRA and CDR2 as YSYEKL. This CDR3 is 18 amino acids long. The CDR3 DNA reads as TGCGCCAGCAGCCAAGGTTTGGCAGGTTTGTTACCTGGAAACACCATATATTTT. Translated, it gives CASSQGLAGLLPGNTIYF.

The CDR3, as DNA: TGTGCCAGCAGTGGACAGGGCTATAATTCACCCCTCCACTTT. This gives the protein CASSGQGYNSPLHF. V and J are TRBV25-1 and TRBJ1-6; 7 bases map to TRBD1. The CDR3 runs to 14 residues. CDR1 is MGHDK and CDR2 is SYGVNS in the germline V gene. Losses at the gene ends were 4 bases for V and 3 bases for J; bases not matched to a gene: 0.

J is TRBJ2-1 and V is TRBV18; TRBD2 matches 16 bases. This CDR3 contains 19 residues. With 1 base clipped from V and 8 bases from J, the junction kept 11 bases outside the gene matches. Germline CDR1 KGHSH, CDR2 LQKENI. DNA of the CDR3: TGTGCCAGCTCACCACTAACCGGGACTAGCGGGAGGGGCTTCGATGAGCAGTTCTTC. It yields the protein CASSPLTGTSGRGFDEQFF.

This chain joins TRBV7-3 and TRBJ2-3; the match to TRBD2 covers 7 bases. Germline V gene lookup returns CDR1 SGHTA and CDR2 FQGTGA. V was pared by 6 bases and J by 0 bases, with 6 bases of the junction left unmatched. The CDR3 contains 15 residues. The CDR3: CASSLTSTSTDTQYF. CDR3 DNA sequence: TGTGCCAGCAGTTTGACTAGCACGAGCACAGATACGCAGTATTTT.

The V call is TRBV9, the J call TRBJ1-3, with 8 bases matching TRBD1. The germline V gene encodes CDR1 SGDLS and CDR2 YYNGEE. The CDR3 length is 17 residues. Trimming cost V 3 bases and J 5 bases; bases outside gene matches: 13. In nucleotides, the CDR3 is TGTGCCAGCAGCGCCCCGGAGGGACAGGCTTATAGAAACACCATATATTTT. It is translated as CASSAPEGQAYRNTIYF.

V gene TRBV9 combines with J gene TRBJ2-1; 14 bases are shared with TRBD2. The CDR3 consists of 21 residues. The junction had 14 bases not matched to a gene; V was cut back by 0 bases and J by 3 bases. Germline V gene lookup returns CDR1 SGDLS and CDR2 YYNGEE. CDR3: CASSVALGTSGSSFSYNEQFF. As DNA, the CDR3 is TGTGCCAGCAGCGTAGCTTTGGGGACTAGCGGGAGTTCATTTAGCTACAATGAGCAGTTCTTC.

The chain links TRBV27 to TRBJ2-7, with 7 bases lining up with TRBD1. This CDR3 is built from 14 residues. CDR1 is MNHEY, CDR2 SMNVEV, per germline (reference sequence). Trimming removed 4 bases from V and 1 base from J; junction bases left unmatched: 4. CDR3 DNA sequence: TGTGCCAGCAGTTCTCCGGGACAGTCCTACGAGCAGTACTTC. Translation: CASSSPGQSYEQYF.

This chain uses TRBV5-1 with TRBJ2-3, with 7 bases lining up with TRBD2. Germline V gives CDR1 SGHRS, CDR2 YFSETQ. J lost 5 bases, V lost 7 bases, and 7 bases had no gene match. This CDR3 is 13 amino acids long. Here the CDR3 DNA reads TGCGCCAGCGCGGCGGGAGTGGGAGATACGCAGTATTTT. It translates to CASAAGVGDTQYF.

The chain couples TRBV6-5 to TRBJ1-1; D unresolved. CDR3 length: 16 amino acids. Germline CDR1 is MNHEY and CDR2 is SVGAGI. V lost 2 bases and J lost 10, with 23 bases in between. This chain's CDR3 is CASSYIQSTRPSGAFF. The CDR3 region has the DNA TGTGCCAGCAGTTACATCCAATCGACAAGGCCAAGTGGAGCTTTCTTT.